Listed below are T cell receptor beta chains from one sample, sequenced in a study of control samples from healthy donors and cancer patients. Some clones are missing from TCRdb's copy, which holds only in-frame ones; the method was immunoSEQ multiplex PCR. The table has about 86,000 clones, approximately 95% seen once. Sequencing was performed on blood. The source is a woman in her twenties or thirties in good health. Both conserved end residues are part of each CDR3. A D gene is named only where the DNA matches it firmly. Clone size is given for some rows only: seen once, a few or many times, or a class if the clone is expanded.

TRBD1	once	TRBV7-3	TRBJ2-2	TGTGCCAGCAGCTCGACAGGGTCGACCGGGGAGCTGTTTTTT	CASSSTGSTGELFF
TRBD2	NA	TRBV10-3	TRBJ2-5	TGTGCCATCAGTCCCTTGACCACTAGCGGGAGGGGCGAGACCCAGTACTTC	CAISPLTTSGRGETQYF
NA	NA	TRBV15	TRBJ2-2	TGTGCCACCAGCGGGCTGGGGTATGGTGCCGGGGAGCTGTTTTTT	CATSGLGYGAGELFF
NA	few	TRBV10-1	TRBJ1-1	TGCGCCAGCGGTTCCGGGACAAAGACTTTCTTT	CASGSGTKTFF
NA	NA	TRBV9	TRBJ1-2	TGTGCCAGCAGCGTAGACCCTACCGCGATTGGCTACACCTTC	CASSVDPTAIGYTF
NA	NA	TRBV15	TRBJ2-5	TGTGCCACCAGCAGAGTGGGGGAGGTTACCACTCAAGAGACCCAGTACTTC	CATSRVGEVTTQETQYF
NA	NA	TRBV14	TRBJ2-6	TGTGCCAGCAGCCAAGGGGACTCTGGGGCCAACGTCCTGACTTTC	CASSQGDSGANVLTF
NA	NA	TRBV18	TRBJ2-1	TGTGCCAGCTCACCAGCCCCTAGCTCCTACAATGAGCAGTTCTTC	CASSPAPSSYNEQFF
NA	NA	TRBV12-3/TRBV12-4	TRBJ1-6	TGTGCCAGCAGTTTACCGGGAAATTCACCCCTCCACTTT	CASSLPGNSPLHF
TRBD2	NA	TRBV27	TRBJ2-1	TGTGCCAGCAGTATACTAGCGAACTCCTACAATGAGCAGTTCTTC	CASSILANSYNEQFF
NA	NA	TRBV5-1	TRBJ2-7	TGCGCCAGCAGCTTAGTAGACCCCTCCGAGCAGTACTTC	CASSLVDPSEQYF
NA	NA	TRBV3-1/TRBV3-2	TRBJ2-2	TGTGCCAGCAGCCAAGGAGCCCCCACCGGGGAGCTGTTTTTT	CASSQGAPTGELFF
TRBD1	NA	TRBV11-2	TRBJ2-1	TGTGCCAGCAGGAGACAGGGGGCGCGCAATGAGCAGTTCTTC	CASRRQGARNEQFF
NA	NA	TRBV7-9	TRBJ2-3	TGTGCCAGCAGCTTAGGGACCGCGTCTGGCACAGATACGCAGTATTTT	CASSLGTASGTDTQYF
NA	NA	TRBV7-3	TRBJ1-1	TGTGCCAGCAGCTCGACCTCGGGGACTGAAGCTTTCTTT	CASSSTSGTEAFF
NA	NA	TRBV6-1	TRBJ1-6	TGTGCCAGCAGTGAACAGGGCTTCTATAATTCACCCCTCCACTTT	CASSEQGFYNSPLHF
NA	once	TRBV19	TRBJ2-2	TGTGCCAGTAGTATCGGTTCGGGTCAGAACACCGGGGAGCTGTTTTTT	CASSIGSGQNTGELFF
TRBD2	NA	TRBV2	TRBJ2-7	TGTGCCAGCAGTGCGCCTAGCGGGAGCACTTTTTACGAGCAGTACTTC	CASSAPSGSTFYEQYF
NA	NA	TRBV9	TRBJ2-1	TGTGCCAGCAGCGTAAGCCCCCGGTGGGACTCCTACAATGAGCAGTTCTTC	CASSVSPRWDSYNEQFF
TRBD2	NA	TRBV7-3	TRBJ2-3	TGTGCCAGCAGCCGTACTAGCGGGTACACAGATACGCAGTATTTT	CASSRTSGYTDTQYF
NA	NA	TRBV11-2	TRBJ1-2	TGTGCCAGCAGCGGAGGCAACTATGGCTACACCTTC	CASSGGNYGYTF
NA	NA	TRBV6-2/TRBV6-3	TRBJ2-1	TGTGCCAGCAGTTTTTCGGGACACCTTTACAATGAGCAGTTCTTC	CASSFSGHLYNEQFF
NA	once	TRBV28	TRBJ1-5	TGTGCCAGCAGTTTCGGTCAGGAGTTCAATCAGCCCCAGCATTTT	CASSFGQEFNQPQHF
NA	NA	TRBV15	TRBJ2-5	TGTGCCACCAGCAGGAGCCACAGGAAAGAGACCCAGTACTTC	CATSRSHRKETQYF
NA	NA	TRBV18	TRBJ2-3	TGTGCCAGCTCACCAGGAGATACGCAGTATTTT	CASSPGDTQYF
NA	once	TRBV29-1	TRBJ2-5	TGCAGCACAAGCTACGGCCCGCAAGAGACCCAGTACTTC	CSTSYGPQETQYF
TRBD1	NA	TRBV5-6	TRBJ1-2	TGTGCCAGCAGCCGTAACAGGGGGCGGTATGGCTATGGCTACACCTTC	CASSRNRGRYGYGYTF
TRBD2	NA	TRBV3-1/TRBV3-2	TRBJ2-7	TGTGCCAGCAGGTCTAGCGGTGCGTACGAGCAGTACTTC	CASRSSGAYEQYF
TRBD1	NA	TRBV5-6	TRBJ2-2	TGTGCCAGCAGCTTTGGACAGGCGAACACCGGGGAGCTGTTTTTT	CASSFGQANTGELFF
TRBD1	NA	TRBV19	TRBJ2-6	TGTGCCAGTATATCCCACGGGACAGGGGGCTCTGGGGCCAACGTCCTGACTTTC	CASISHGTGGSGANVLTF
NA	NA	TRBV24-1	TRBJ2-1	TGTGCCACCAGTGATTTGCGAAGTCACTTTGAGCAGTTCTTC	CATSDLRSHFEQFF
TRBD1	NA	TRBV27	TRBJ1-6	TGTGCCAGCAGTACCGGGACAGGGCCCTATAATTCACCCCTCCACTTT	CASSTGTGPYNSPLHF
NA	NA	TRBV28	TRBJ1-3	TGTGCCAGCAGCTCAGACAGTGCGGGAAACACCATATATTTT	CASSSDSAGNTIYF
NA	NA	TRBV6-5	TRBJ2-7	TGTGCCAGCAGTTTTTCGGGATCTAAATACGAGCAGTACTTC	CASSFSGSKYEQYF
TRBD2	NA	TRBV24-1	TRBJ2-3	TGTGCCACCAGTGTCCTAGCGGGGTCCACAGATACGCAGTATTTT	CATSVLAGSTDTQYF
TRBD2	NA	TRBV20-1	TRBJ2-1	TGCAGTGCTAGTGGATTTTCTGGGACTAGCAACAATGAGCAGTTCTTC	CSASGFSGTSNNEQFF
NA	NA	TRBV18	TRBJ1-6	TGTGCCAGCTCACTTCAGGAGATAAATTCACCCCTCCACTTT	CASSLQEINSPLHF
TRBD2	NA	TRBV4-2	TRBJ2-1	TGTGCCAGCAGCCAAGATCTTCCTAGCGGGAGTAACTACAATGAGCAGTTCTTC	CASSQDLPSGSNYNEQFF
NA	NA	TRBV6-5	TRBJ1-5	TGTGCCAGCAGGAAGGGACGGTGGGATCAGCCCCAGCATTTT	CASRKGRWDQPQHF
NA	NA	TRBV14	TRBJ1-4	TGTGCCAGCAGCCAAGCGTATGGGGTGAACGATGAAAAACTGTTTTTT	CASSQAYGVNDEKLFF
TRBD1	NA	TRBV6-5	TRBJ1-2	TGTGCCAGCAGTTACGTCCGGACAGGGCTTAACTATGGCTACACCTTC	CASSYVRTGLNYGYTF
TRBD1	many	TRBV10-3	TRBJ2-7	TGTGCCATCAGAGATCAGGGGGCCCAGTCCTACGAGCAGTACTTC	CAIRDQGAQSYEQYF
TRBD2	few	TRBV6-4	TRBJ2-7	TGTGCCAGCAGTGACTCGAGGCGGGAGAGAACCTACGAGCAGTACTTC	CASSDSRRERTYEQYF
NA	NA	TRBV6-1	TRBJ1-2	TGTGCCAGCAGTGATAAGGGTACTAACTATGGCTACACCTTC	CASSDKGTNYGYTF
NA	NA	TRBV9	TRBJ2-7	TGTGCCAGCAGCGTAGCCCCGGACTGGACATACGAGCAGTACTTC	CASSVAPDWTYEQYF
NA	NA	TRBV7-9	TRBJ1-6	TGTGCCAGCAGCAACAGGAATTCACCCCTCCACTTT	CASSNRNSPLHF
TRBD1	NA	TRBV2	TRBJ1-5	TGTGCCAGCAACCTCAGGGGGCCCTTGGATCAGCCCCAGCATTTT	CASNLRGPLDQPQHF
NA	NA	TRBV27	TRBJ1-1	TGTGCCAGCAGTTTTCAGGGACGGACCACTGAAGCTTTCTTT	CASSFQGRTTEAFF
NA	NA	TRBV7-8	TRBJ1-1	TGTGCCAGCAGCTTACCCAGGGGAAAGGGCACTGAAGCTTTCTTT	CASSLPRGKGTEAFF
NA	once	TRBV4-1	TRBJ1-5	TGCGCCAGCAGCCTTTCAGGGTTTCAGCCCCAGCATTTT	CASSLSGFQPQHF
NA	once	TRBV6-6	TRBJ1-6	TGTGCCAGCAGTGCGCAGGGGTCTTCACCCCTCCACTTT	CASSAQGSSPLHF
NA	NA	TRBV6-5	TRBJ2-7	TGTGCCACCGCGGGCCACTCCTACGAGCAGTACTTC	CATAGHSYEQYF
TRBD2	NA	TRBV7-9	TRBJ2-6	TGTGCCAGCAGCCGAATCTATAGCGGGGACTCTGGGGCCAACGTCCTGACTTTC	CASSRIYSGDSGANVLTF
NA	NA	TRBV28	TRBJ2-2	TGTGCCAGCAGTTTATGGTCCAGGGGACCCGGGGAGCTGTTTTTT	CASSLWSRGPGELFF
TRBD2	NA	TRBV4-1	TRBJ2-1	TGCGCCAGCAGCCCCAGGGGTAGCGGGGGTTGGAATGAGCAGTTCTTC	CASSPRGSGGWNEQFF
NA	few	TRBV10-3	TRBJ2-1	TGTGCCATCAGGAACTCCTACAATGAGCAGTTCTTC	CAIRNSYNEQFF
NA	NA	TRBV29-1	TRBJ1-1	TGCAGCGTTGCTAGGGACCTGAACACTGAAGCTTTCTTT	CSVARDLNTEAFF
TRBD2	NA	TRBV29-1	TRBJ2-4	TGCAGCGCTCGGACTAGCGGAAACATTCAGTACTTC	CSARTSGNIQYF
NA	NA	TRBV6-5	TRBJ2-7	TGTGCCAGCAGTCCGGTCGGGGTTGGGACCTACGAGCAGTACTTC	CASSPVGVGTYEQYF